The source of this TCR beta chain is a study of shared clonotypes between healthy human individuals. CD8 cells regarded as naive lacked CD45RO, were positively chosen for CCR7, and omitted terminally differentiated effector memory CD45RA+ cells. With regard to this clone: The antigen is unknown.

Germline CDR1 reads MNHNS; CDR2 reads SASEGT. Trimming removed 0 bases at V and 2 bases at J, with 14 bases between. The CDR3 has 16 residues. Study results and limitations: Shared across a few donors were around 5% of the naive CD4 clonotypes. Naive subsets tended to show greater estimated richness than memory subsets. Only blood samples were collected, and tissue repertoires likely differ. Sorted-subset sequencing, rarefaction showed, was incomplete despite large depth.

Sequencing was performed with immunoSEQ multiplex PCR; in TCRdb, only in-frame clones are kept and a portion is missing. The repertoire consists of around 2,000,000 clones, with less than 95% occurring once and the leading ten covering approximately 1%. The chain joins TRBV6-1 to TRBJ2-7; D is unclear. The receptor's source is a man between 18 and 35 years old in good health. The sample comprised naive CD8+ T cells sorted from blood. The CDR3 coding sequence is TGTGCCAGCAGTGAAGCGGTGGAGTCCGTCGCCTACGAGCAGTACTTC. As protein: CASSEAVESVAYEQYF.